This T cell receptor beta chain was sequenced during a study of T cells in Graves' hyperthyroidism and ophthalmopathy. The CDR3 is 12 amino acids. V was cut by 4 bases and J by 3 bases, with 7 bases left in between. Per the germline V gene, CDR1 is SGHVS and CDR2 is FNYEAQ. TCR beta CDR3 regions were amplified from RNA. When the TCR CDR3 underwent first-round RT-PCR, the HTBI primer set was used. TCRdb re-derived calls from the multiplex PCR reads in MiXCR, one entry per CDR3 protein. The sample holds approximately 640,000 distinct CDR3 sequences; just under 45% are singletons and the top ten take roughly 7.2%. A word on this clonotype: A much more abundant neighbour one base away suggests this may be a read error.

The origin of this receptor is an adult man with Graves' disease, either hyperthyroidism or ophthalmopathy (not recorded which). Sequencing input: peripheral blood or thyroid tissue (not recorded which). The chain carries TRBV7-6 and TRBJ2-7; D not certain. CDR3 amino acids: CASSSPDYEQYF. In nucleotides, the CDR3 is TGTGCCAGCAGCTCACCGGACTACGAGCAGTACTTC.